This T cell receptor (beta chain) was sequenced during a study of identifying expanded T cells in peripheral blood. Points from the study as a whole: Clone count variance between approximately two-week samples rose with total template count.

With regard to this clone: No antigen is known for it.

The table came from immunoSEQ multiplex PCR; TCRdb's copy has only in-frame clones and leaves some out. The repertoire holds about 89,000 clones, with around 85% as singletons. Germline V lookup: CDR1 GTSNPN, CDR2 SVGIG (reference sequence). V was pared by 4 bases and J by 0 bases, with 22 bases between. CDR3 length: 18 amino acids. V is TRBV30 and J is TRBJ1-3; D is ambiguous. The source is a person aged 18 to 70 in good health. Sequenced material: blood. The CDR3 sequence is CAWILGPGRGFSGNTIYF. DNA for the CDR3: TGTGCCTGGATCCTTGGCCCTGGACGGGGTTTCTCTGGAAACACCATATATTTT. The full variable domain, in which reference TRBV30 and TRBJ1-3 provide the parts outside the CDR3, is SQTIHQWPATLVQPVGSPLSLECTVEGTSNPNLYWYRQAAGRGLQLLFYSVGIGQISSEVPQNLSASRPQDRQFILSSKKLLLSDSGFYLCAWILGPGRGFSGNTIYFGEGSWLTVV.